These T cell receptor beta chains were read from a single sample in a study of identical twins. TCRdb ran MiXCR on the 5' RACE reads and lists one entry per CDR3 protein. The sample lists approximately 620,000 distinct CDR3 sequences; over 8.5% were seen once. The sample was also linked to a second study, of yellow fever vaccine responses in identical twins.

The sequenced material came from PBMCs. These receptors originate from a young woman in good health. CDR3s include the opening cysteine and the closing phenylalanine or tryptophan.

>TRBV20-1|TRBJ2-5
CSARLSSGWETQYF
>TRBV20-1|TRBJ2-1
CSASWLAGGGDEQFF
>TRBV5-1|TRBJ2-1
CASSYTGTIDEQFF
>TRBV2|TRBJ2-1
CASSPTGGMYNEQFF
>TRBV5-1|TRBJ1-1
CASSLTSYTEAFF
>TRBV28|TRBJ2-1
CASSLRDRVNNEQFF
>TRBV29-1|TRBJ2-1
CSVEGGDEQFF
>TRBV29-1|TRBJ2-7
CSVVEGIYEQYF
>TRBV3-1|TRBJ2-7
CASSQVSGWGEQYF
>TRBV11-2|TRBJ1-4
CASSLTATGAEKLFF
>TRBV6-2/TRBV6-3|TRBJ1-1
CASSLDRAAAFF
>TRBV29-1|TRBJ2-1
CSVVGMAGSSYNEQFF
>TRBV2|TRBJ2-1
CARGGRDEQFF
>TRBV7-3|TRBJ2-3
CASSLGRGDTQYF
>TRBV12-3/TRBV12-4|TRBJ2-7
CASSFPATEQVF
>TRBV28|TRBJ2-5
CASSLRLLAGGPGETQYF
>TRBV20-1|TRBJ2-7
CSAGTGLEQYF
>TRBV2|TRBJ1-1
CASNEYRNTEAFF
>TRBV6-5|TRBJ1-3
CASSFTLSGNTIYF
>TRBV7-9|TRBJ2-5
CASSWGQGSAGETQYF
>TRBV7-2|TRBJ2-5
CASSELAGGLVWKTQYF